A selection of T cell receptor beta chains follows, all from one sample in a study of response to subunit inactivated influenza vaccine. TCRdb analysed the RT-PCR reads with MiXCR anew, one entry per CDR3 protein. The table has hundreds of thousands of distinct CDR3 sequences, around 13% seen once. The sample was PBMCs from blood, taken 14 to 15 days before vaccination. The origin of the receptors is a man between 45 and 60 years old who received an inactivated influenza vaccine. Each CDR3 is given with its conserved first and last residue. The order of the fields is J gene, CDR3 length, D gene, V gene, clone size, CDR3 protein, CDR3 DNA. A D gene is named only where the DNA matches it firmly. For some rows the clone size is stated as once, few or many, or as a class when expanded; others skip it.

J gene: TRBJ1-5
CDR3 length: 12
D gene: NA
V gene: TRBV18
clone size: NA
CDR3 protein: CASSPGVQPQHF
CDR3 DNA: TGTGCCAGCTCACCAGGGGTCCAGCCCCAGCATTTT

J gene: TRBJ2-2
CDR3 length: 13
D gene: NA
V gene: TRBV20-1
clone size: NA
CDR3 protein: CSARKENTGELFF
CDR3 DNA: TGCAGTGCTAGAAAGGAGAACACCGGGGAGCTGTTTTTT

J gene: TRBJ1-5
CDR3 length: 16
D gene: NA
V gene: TRBV2
clone size: NA
CDR3 protein: CASRDGGAGGNQPQHF
CDR3 DNA: TGTGCCAGCAGAGACGGTGGGGCAGGTGGGAATCAGCCCCAGCATTTT

J gene: TRBJ2-7
CDR3 length: 15
D gene: TRBD2
V gene: TRBV27
clone size: NA
CDR3 protein: CASSFRLAGGGEQYF
CDR3 DNA: TGTGCCAGCAGTTTCCGTCTAGCGGGAGGTGGCGAGCAGTACTTC

J gene: TRBJ2-2
CDR3 length: 17
D gene: TRBD2
V gene: TRBV7-2
clone size: few
CDR3 protein: CASSFLRGGLGTGELFF
CDR3 DNA: TGTGCCAGCAGCTTTCTCCGCGGGGGGCTTGGCACCGGGGAGCTGTTTTTT

J gene: TRBJ1-3
CDR3 length: 15
D gene: NA
V gene: TRBV4-3
clone size: NA
CDR3 protein: CASSSNEGPGNTIYF
CDR3 DNA: TGCGCCAGCAGCTCAAACGAGGGGCCTGGAAACACCATATATTTT

J gene: TRBJ2-3
CDR3 length: 16
D gene: TRBD2
V gene: TRBV20-1
clone size: few
CDR3 protein: CSLRAPSGSRTDTQYF
CDR3 DNA: TGCAGTTTAAGGGCTCCTAGCGGAAGTCGCACAGATACGCAGTATTTT

J gene: TRBJ2-7
CDR3 length: 12
D gene: NA
V gene: TRBV3-1
clone size: few
CDR3 protein: CASGLPPYEQYF
CDR3 DNA: TGTGCCAGCGGGCTGCCCCCCTACGAGCAGTACTTC

J gene: TRBJ1-1
CDR3 length: 13
D gene: TRBD1
V gene: TRBV24-1
clone size: NA
CDR3 protein: CATSRTGLSQAFF
CDR3 DNA: TGTGCCACCAGTAGGACAGGGCTATCTCAGGCTTTCTTT

J gene: TRBJ2-5
CDR3 length: 15
D gene: TRBD1
V gene: TRBV7-9
clone size: few
CDR3 protein: CASSLGGQGQETQYF
CDR3 DNA: TGTGCCAGCAGCTTAGGGGGACAGGGTCAAGAGACCCAGTACTTC

J gene: TRBJ2-6
CDR3 length: 16
D gene: TRBD1
V gene: TRBV7-2
clone size: NA
CDR3 protein: CASSPTGSSGANVLTF
CDR3 DNA: TGTGCCAGCAGCCCGACAGGGAGCTCTGGGGCCAACGTCCTGACTTTC

J gene: TRBJ2-5
CDR3 length: 17
D gene: TRBD2
V gene: TRBV4-3
clone size: NA
CDR3 protein: CASSQDLGSGGLETQYF
CDR3 DNA: TGCGCCAGCAGCCAAGATCTCGGTAGCGGGGGGTTAGAGACCCAGTACTTC

J gene: TRBJ2-3
CDR3 length: 14
D gene: TRBD2
V gene: TRBV20-1
clone size: few
CDR3 protein: CSTQGGRFTDTQYF
CDR3 DNA: TGCAGTACCCAGGGCGGGAGATTTACAGATACGCAGTATTTT

J gene: TRBJ1-2
CDR3 length: 13
D gene: NA
V gene: TRBV4-2
clone size: few
CDR3 protein: CASSMSKNYGYTF
CDR3 DNA: TGTGCCAGCAGCATGTCGAAGAACTATGGCTACACCTTC

J gene: TRBJ2-1
CDR3 length: 15
D gene: NA
V gene: TRBV5-5
clone size: few
CDR3 protein: CASSWSYPSYNEQFF
CDR3 DNA: TGTGCCAGCAGCTGGTCCTATCCCTCCTACAATGAGCAGTTCTTC

J gene: TRBJ2-7
CDR3 length: 14
D gene: TRBD2
V gene: TRBV20-1
clone size: NA
CDR3 protein: CSVRGTSGAGEQYF
CDR3 DNA: TGCAGTGTTAGGGGCACTAGCGGGGCGGGGGAGCAGTACTTC

J gene: TRBJ2-3
CDR3 length: 14
D gene: NA
V gene: TRBV3-1
clone size: few
CDR3 protein: CASSHASSTDTQYF
CDR3 DNA: TGTGCCAGCAGCCACGCTTCTAGCACAGATACGCAGTATTTT

J gene: TRBJ2-2
CDR3 length: 15
D gene: NA
V gene: TRBV4-2
clone size: few
CDR3 protein: CASSQERRGDGELFF
CDR3 DNA: TGTGCCAGCAGCCAAGAAAGGCGGGGCGACGGGGAGCTGTTTTTT

J gene: TRBJ2-1
CDR3 length: 16
D gene: TRBD2
V gene: TRBV7-9
clone size: NA
CDR3 protein: CASGFPTGTRVSAQFF
CDR3 DNA: TGTGCCAGCGGCTTCCCTACCGGGACTAGGGTCTCGGCACAGTTCTTC

J gene: TRBJ2-5
CDR3 length: 15
D gene: TRBD2
V gene: TRBV12-3/TRBV12-4
clone size: many
CDR3 protein: CASSAGRLYQETQYF
CDR3 DNA: TGTGCCAGCAGTGCCGGGAGGCTGTACCAAGAGACCCAGTACTTC

J gene: TRBJ2-1
CDR3 length: 14
D gene: TRBD2
V gene: TRBV5-6
clone size: NA
CDR3 protein: CASSISSGRNEQFF
CDR3 DNA: TGTGCCAGCAGCATCTCTAGCGGGAGAAATGAGCAGTTCTTC

J gene: TRBJ2-5
CDR3 length: 13
D gene: NA
V gene: TRBV12-3/TRBV12-4
clone size: few
CDR3 protein: CASRNREVGTQYF
CDR3 DNA: TGTGCCAGCAGAAACAGGGAGGTCGGGACCCAGTACTTC

J gene: TRBJ2-7
CDR3 length: 14
D gene: TRBD2
V gene: TRBV27
clone size: many
CDR3 protein: CANLSGGHSYEQYF
CDR3 DNA: TGTGCCAACTTAAGCGGGGGGCACTCCTACGAGCAGTACTTC

J gene: TRBJ2-7
CDR3 length: 16
D gene: TRBD2
V gene: TRBV28
clone size: NA
CDR3 protein: CASSFLTSGRTYEQYF
CDR3 DNA: TGTGCCAGCAGTTTCCTGACTAGCGGGAGGACCTACGAGCAGTACTTC

J gene: TRBJ2-1
CDR3 length: 16
D gene: TRBD2
V gene: TRBV11-1
clone size: NA
CDR3 protein: CASSDKVAGGFNEQFF
CDR3 DNA: TGTGCCAGCAGCGATAAAGTAGCGGGGGGCTTCAATGAGCAGTTCTTC

J gene: TRBJ2-7
CDR3 length: 14
D gene: NA
V gene: TRBV7-9
clone size: NA
CDR3 protein: CASKNGGRAYEQYF
CDR3 DNA: TGTGCCAGCAAAAACGGGGGTAGGGCCTACGAGCAGTACTTC

J gene: TRBJ2-1
CDR3 length: 17
D gene: TRBD2
V gene: TRBV10-3
clone size: few
CDR3 protein: CATSGTSDRPSYNEQFF
CDR3 DNA: TGTGCCACCTCTGGGACTAGCGACCGACCTTCCTACAATGAGCAGTTCTTC

J gene: TRBJ2-7
CDR3 length: 14
D gene: TRBD1
V gene: TRBV20-1
clone size: many
CDR3 protein: CSARGGTGGDEQYF
CDR3 DNA: TGCAGTGCTAGAGGGGGGACAGGGGGCGACGAGCAGTACTTC

J gene: TRBJ2-7
CDR3 length: 16
D gene: NA
V gene: TRBV5-1
clone size: few
CDR3 protein: CASSLSGQSVPTEQYF
CDR3 DNA: TGCGCCAGCAGCTTGTCGGGTCAGAGTGTTCCCACCGAGCAGTACTTC

J gene: TRBJ2-2
CDR3 length: 16
D gene: NA
V gene: TRBV5-1
clone size: few
CDR3 protein: CASSLRGEANTGELFF
CDR3 DNA: TGCGCCAGCAGCTTGAGGGGCGAGGCGAACACCGGGGAGCTGTTTTTT

J gene: TRBJ2-3
CDR3 length: 14
D gene: NA
V gene: TRBV9
clone size: few
CDR3 protein: CASSVDVVTDTQYF
CDR3 DNA: TGTGCCAGCAGCGTAGACGTGGTCACAGATACGCAGTATTTT

J gene: TRBJ1-2
CDR3 length: 16
D gene: TRBD1
V gene: TRBV4-1
clone size: NA
CDR3 protein: CASSQVGQGAPNGYTF
CDR3 DNA: TGCGCCAGCAGCCAAGTTGGACAGGGGGCCCCTAACGGCTACACCTTC

J gene: TRBJ1-2
CDR3 length: 15
D gene: TRBD1
V gene: TRBV5-1
clone size: many
CDR3 protein: CASSPQGAVNYGYTF
CDR3 DNA: TGCGCCAGCAGCCCTCAGGGGGCCGTTAACTATGGCTACACCTTC

J gene: TRBJ1-6
CDR3 length: 13
D gene: NA
V gene: TRBV28
clone size: NA
CDR3 protein: CATLMDRRAPLHF
CDR3 DNA: TGTGCCACCCTGATGGACAGACGGGCACCCCTCCACTTT

J gene: TRBJ2-7
CDR3 length: 14
D gene: TRBD2
V gene: TRBV10-2
clone size: NA
CDR3 protein: CASSVLAGTYEQYF
CDR3 DNA: TGCGCCAGCAGCGTACTAGCGGGCACCTACGAGCAGTACTTT

J gene: TRBJ2-7
CDR3 length: 15
D gene: NA
V gene: TRBV9
clone size: few
CDR3 protein: CASSVAGTAAYEQYF
CDR3 DNA: TGTGCCAGCAGCGTAGCAGGGACGGCCGCCTACGAGCAGTACTTC

J gene: TRBJ2-6
CDR3 length: 19
D gene: TRBD1
V gene: TRBV18
clone size: NA
CDR3 protein: CASSPRATGASSGANVLTF
CDR3 DNA: TGTGCCAGCTCACCACGGGCGACAGGGGCAAGCTCTGGGGCCAACGTCCTGACTTTC

J gene: TRBJ2-1
CDR3 length: 14
D gene: TRBD1
V gene: TRBV10-3
clone size: NA
CDR3 protein: CANAADRGMNEQFF
CDR3 DNA: TGTGCCAACGCAGCAGACAGGGGGATGAATGAGCAGTTCTTC

J gene: TRBJ1-1
CDR3 length: 15
D gene: TRBD1
V gene: TRBV5-1
clone size: NA
CDR3 protein: CASSPTGTGDTEAFF
CDR3 DNA: TGCGCCAGCAGCCCCACCGGGACAGGGGACACTGAAGCTTTCTTT

J gene: TRBJ2-3
CDR3 length: 15
D gene: NA
V gene: TRBV19
clone size: NA
CDR3 protein: CASSIAPGPTDTQYF
CDR3 DNA: TGTGCCAGTAGTATCGCTCCGGGACCTACAGATACGCAGTATTTT

J gene: TRBJ2-1
CDR3 length: 16
D gene: NA
V gene: TRBV5-1
clone size: few
CDR3 protein: CASSFETRGIGNEQFF
CDR3 DNA: TGCGCCAGCAGCTTCGAGACTAGGGGAATTGGGAATGAGCAGTTCTTC

J gene: TRBJ1-5
CDR3 length: 17
D gene: NA
V gene: TRBV4-3
clone size: many
CDR3 protein: CASSQDDRRERGQPQHF
CDR3 DNA: TGCGCCAGCAGCCAAGATGATAGAAGGGAGCGTGGACAGCCCCAGCATTTT

J gene: TRBJ2-5
CDR3 length: 15
D gene: NA
V gene: TRBV5-1
clone size: few
CDR3 protein: CASSLVAETQETQYF
CDR3 DNA: TGCGCCAGCAGCTTGGTGGCCGAGACCCAAGAGACCCAGTACTTC

J gene: TRBJ2-7
CDR3 length: 15
D gene: NA
V gene: TRBV20-1
clone size: few
CDR3 protein: CSAEVGSSSSWEQYF
CDR3 DNA: TGCAGTGCTGAGGTGGGCTCTTCGTCATCTTGGGAGCAGTACTTC

J gene: TRBJ2-3
CDR3 length: 14
D gene: NA
V gene: TRBV5-1
clone size: NA
CDR3 protein: CASSLASPTDTQYF
CDR3 DNA: TGCGCCAGCAGCTTGGCCTCCCCCACAGATACGCAGTATTTT

J gene: TRBJ2-7
CDR3 length: 17
D gene: TRBD2
V gene: TRBV6-2/TRBV6-3
clone size: few
CDR3 protein: CASSYPGTSGGQYEQYF
CDR3 DNA: TGTGCCAGCAGTTACCCTGGGACTAGCGGGGGGCAATACGAGCAGTACTTC

J gene: TRBJ2-7
CDR3 length: 14
D gene: NA
V gene: TRBV5-1
clone size: few
CDR3 protein: CASSGGMDLYEQYF
CDR3 DNA: TGCGCCAGCAGCGGGGGTATGGACCTCTACGAGCAGTACTTC

J gene: TRBJ2-2
CDR3 length: 14
D gene: NA
V gene: TRBV7-3
clone size: NA
CDR3 protein: CASRRSENTGELFF
CDR3 DNA: TGTGCCAGCAGGAGAAGTGAAAACACCGGGGAGCTGTTTTTT